The entry that follows covers one T cell receptor beta chain sequence. The antigen this receptor binds is unknown. Within one base of it there is no much larger clone, and no base qualities were kept. For CDR1 and CDR2, the germline V gene lists LGHNA and YNFKEQ. Including cysteine and phenylalanine, the CDR3 has 13 amino acids. This entry keeps only the CDR3 DNA: 39 bases, framed from base 1. V was cut back by 4 bases and J by 0 bases, leaving a gap of 5 bases between them. The data originate from a study of regulatory T cells in long-lasting Graves disease (dated by TCRdb to the early 2020s). A note on the overall study: Patients with newly diagnosed Graves' disease had been on antithyroid drugs for under 3 months. Persistent Graves' disease patients were compared with newly diagnosed Graves' disease patients by peripheral blood TCR sequencing and RNA sequencing. The study was registered as a clinical trial and conducted in China. A total of around 33 samples were covered by TCR sequencing, comprising some 13 persistent and 20 newly diagnosed Graves' disease patients.

Library construction relied on multiplex PCR. Sequencing relied on an Illumina HiSeq 4000. CDR3 regions were amplified by Arm-PCR with iRepertoire HTBI primers to construct TCR beta libraries. PCR products were gel purified before sequencing. In the original analysis: Across samples, 62 TRBV and 13 to 15 TRBJ segments were identified and used for gene usage analysis of CDR3 amino acid clonotypes. COPE and FqMerger were used to merge filtered high-quality paired reads into contigs. BLAST was used to align contigs to IMGT TRBV, TRBD and TRBJ reference genes, and CDR3 was defined according to IMGT. Any clonotype with a frequency above 0.1% was classified as a highly expanded clone. Shannon entropy served as the measure of repertoire diversity, while the Gini coefficient captured V-J evenness. A clonotype was considered public if more than one individual shared it. In-frame beta chains were kept once TCRdb had trimmed the public reads at Q25 with fastp and called clones with MiXCR. Each record represents a unique CDR3 protein, reported with the most common genes and DNA among its rows. Here the V and J calls rest on TCRdb's processing, not on the authors' analysis. The table for this sample lists 500,000 to 700,000 distinct CDR3 sequences; around 17% of them were counted only once. The ten largest clones represent 18% of the sample.

The paper's findings and limits, for the study overall: Only the TCR beta chain was sequenced and analyzed. As a limitation, the authors acknowledged that the small sample size may reduce accuracy. TRBV28, TRBJ1-2 and TRBJ2-5 were preferentially used in persistent disease, while TRBV20-1 and TRBJ2-1 were favored in newly diagnosed disease. Lower TCR Shannon entropy and fewer highly expanded clones were observed in persistent Graves' disease patients than in newly diagnosed patients, which suggested clonal expansion. Patients with persistent disease shared more public clonotypes (fewer than 3,000) than newly diagnosed patients did (approximately 970). Because the primary lesion, thyroid tissue, could not be accessed, the study looked at peripheral blood alone.

Reading the label with the study, this specimen's time point is: newly diagnosed GD, antithyroid drugs for less than 3 months. RNA was extracted from PBMCs in TRIzol for both TCR sequencing and RNA sequencing. The diagnosis of Graves' disease was made according to American Thyroid Association guidelines. Patients were recruited from an endocrinology department in Xi'an, China. Each patient gave about 9.1 milliliters of peripheral blood, collected in an EDTA anticoagulant tube. Ficoll Paque Plus density gradient separation was used to isolate PBMCs, and no further T cell sorting was done. An Agilent 2100 Bioanalyzer and agarose gel were used to check RNA quality, while a NanoDrop 2000 measured RNA concentration. These data also featured in a second study, about T cells in Graves' hyperthyroidism and ophthalmopathy. Taken from the second paper: A patient counted as having stable Graves' hyperthyroidism if no progression to ophthalmopathy occurred over 18 months of follow-up. Hyperthyroidism patients were newly diagnosed, with disease duration under 2 months, and aged 18 to 65 years. The study excluded patients with uncontrolled infections, other autoimmune diseases, pregnancy or lactation. Diagnoses relied on clinical symptoms, serum thyroxine and TRAb, thyroid ultrasound and orbital computed tomography. The TCR CDR3 was subjected to a first round of RT-PCR using the HTBI primer set and the Qiagen OneStep RT-PCR kit. Most expanded thyroid clonotypes (frequency above 0.001) were also found in blood, which suggests that blood repertoires may mirror thyroid immune responses. Ophthalmopathy was separated from stable hyperthyroidism by a 13 V-J signature model, with about 88% sensitivity and about 81% specificity obtained in cross-validation and 80%/75% obtained in testing. During validation, the model predicted progression to ophthalmopathy a median of about 5.9 months ahead of onset, with approximately 71% sensitivity and about 75% specificity. To identify distinguishing TCR V-J signatures, a discovery cohort of 90 to 100 patients was used, comprising 40 to 45 with Graves' ophthalmopathy and around 60 with stable Graves' hyperthyroidism. Prospective prediction of ophthalmopathy was tested in an independent validation cohort of fewer than 20 hyperthyroidism patients and 17 patients who later progressed to ophthalmopathy. The 85 to 100 discovery patients were divided at random into training and test sets in a 7:3 ratio. Thyroid tissue and blood T-cell repertoires from roughly 6 Graves' hyperthyroidism patients were also compared in the study. Once sampling was done, hyperthyroidism patients were given methimazole at a starting dose of 30 mg daily, whereas ophthalmopathy patients were given high-dose intravenous methylprednisolone. Libraries were constructed in a second round of multiplex PCR, after which size selection and purification were carried out. Libraries were sequenced paired-end with 100 bp reads on an Illumina HiSeq2000. SOAPnuke was used to process the raw data, with reads discarded if the reads contained adapters or uncalled bases, had a mean Phred below 15, or lacked an exact constant-primer or identifier match. COPE v1.2.5 was used to merge the high-quality paired reads, and each unique nucleotide sequence was defined as a clonotype. Clonotypes were aligned to IMGT TRBV, TRBD and TRBJ reference segments using MiTCR v1.1. Only V-J combinations with frequency above 0.0001, covering 99% to 99.2% of repertoires, were analysed. The TCS score was defined as the ratio of F50 (clonal expansion) to E x V (chaos), calculated using BLOSUM62-based TCRdist between CDR3 peptides within each V-J. Welch's t-statistics and random forest reduced around 510 V-J features to 13, which were used in a naive Bayes classifier (R e1071). No statistical method was used to set the sample size in advance, and investigators knew the group allocation. TCR Vbeta CDR3 sequencing of approximately 140 peripheral blood samples (around 45 ophthalmopathy, 75 to 85 hyperthyroidism and around 17 progressor patients) is reported in the paper.

The V and J segments used are TRBV4-2 and TRBJ2-3; no confident D gene assignment can be made. The receptor comes from a woman aged 25 to 45 with Graves disease. Donor details come from another sample of the same person, matched by shared clones. Sequences were derived from peripheral blood mononuclear cells (PBMCs), sampled at new diagnosis, from a patient treated with antithyroid drugs. CDR3 sequence: CASSRLSTDTQYF. The sequenced DNA is TGTGCCAGCAGCCGGCTAAGCACAGATACGCAGTATTTT.